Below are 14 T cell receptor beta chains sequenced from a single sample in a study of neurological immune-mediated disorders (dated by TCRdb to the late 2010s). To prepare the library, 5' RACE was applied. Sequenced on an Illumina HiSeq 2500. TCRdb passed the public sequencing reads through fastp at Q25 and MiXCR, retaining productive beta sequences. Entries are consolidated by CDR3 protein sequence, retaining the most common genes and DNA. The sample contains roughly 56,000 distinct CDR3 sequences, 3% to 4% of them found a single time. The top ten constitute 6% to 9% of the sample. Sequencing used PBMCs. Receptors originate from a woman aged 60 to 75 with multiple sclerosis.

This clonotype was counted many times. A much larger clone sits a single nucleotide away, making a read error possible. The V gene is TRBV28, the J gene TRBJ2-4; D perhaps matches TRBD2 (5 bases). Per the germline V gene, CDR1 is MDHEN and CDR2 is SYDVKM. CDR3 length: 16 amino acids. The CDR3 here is CASSFRQTLAKKIQYF. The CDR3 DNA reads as TGTGCCAGCAGTTTCCGGCAGACCCTAGCCAAAAAAATTCAGTACTTC.

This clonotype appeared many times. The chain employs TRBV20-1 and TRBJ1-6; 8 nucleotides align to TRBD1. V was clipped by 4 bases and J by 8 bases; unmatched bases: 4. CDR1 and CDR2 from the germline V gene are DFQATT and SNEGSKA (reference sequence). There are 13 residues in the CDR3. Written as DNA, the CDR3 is TGCAGTGCTACAGGGGGCGTATATTCACCCCTCCACTTT. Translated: CSATGGVYSPLHF.

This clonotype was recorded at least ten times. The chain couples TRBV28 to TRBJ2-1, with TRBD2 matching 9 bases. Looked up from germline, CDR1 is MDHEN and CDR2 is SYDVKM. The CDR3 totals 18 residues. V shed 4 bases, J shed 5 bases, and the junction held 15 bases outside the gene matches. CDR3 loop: CASSWDPDSGRFDNEQFF. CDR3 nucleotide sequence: TGTGCCAGCAGTTGGGATCCGGATAGCGGGAGATTCGACAATGAGCAGTTCTTC.

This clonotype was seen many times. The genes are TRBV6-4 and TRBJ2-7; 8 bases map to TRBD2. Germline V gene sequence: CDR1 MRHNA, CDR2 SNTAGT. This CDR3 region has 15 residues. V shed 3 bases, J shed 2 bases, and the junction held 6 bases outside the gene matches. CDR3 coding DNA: TGTGCCAGCAGTGAGGGGCTAGCGGGCCCCTACGAGCAGTACTTC. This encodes CASSEGLAGPYEQYF.

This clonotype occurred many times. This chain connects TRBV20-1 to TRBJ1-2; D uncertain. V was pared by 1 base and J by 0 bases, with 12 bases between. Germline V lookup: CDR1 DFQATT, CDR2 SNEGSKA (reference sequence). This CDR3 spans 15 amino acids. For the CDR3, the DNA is TGCAGTGCTAGAGTCTCGGTTCCTTCTAACTATGGCTACACCTTC. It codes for CSARVSVPSNYGYTF.

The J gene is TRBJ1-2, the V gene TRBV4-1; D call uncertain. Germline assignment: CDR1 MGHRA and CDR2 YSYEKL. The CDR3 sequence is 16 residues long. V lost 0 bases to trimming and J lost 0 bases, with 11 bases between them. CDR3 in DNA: TGCGCCAGCAGCCAAGATGGCCTCCGCTCTAACTATGGCTACACCTTC. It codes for CASSQDGLRSNYGYTF.

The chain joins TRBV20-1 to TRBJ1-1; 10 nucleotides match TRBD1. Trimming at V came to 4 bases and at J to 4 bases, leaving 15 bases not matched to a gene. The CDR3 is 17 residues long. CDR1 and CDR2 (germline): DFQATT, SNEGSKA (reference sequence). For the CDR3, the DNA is TGCAGTGCTAAAGAAGTAGGGACAGGGGAGTGGGTCACTGAAGCTTTCTTT. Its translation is CSAKEVGTGEWVTEAFF.

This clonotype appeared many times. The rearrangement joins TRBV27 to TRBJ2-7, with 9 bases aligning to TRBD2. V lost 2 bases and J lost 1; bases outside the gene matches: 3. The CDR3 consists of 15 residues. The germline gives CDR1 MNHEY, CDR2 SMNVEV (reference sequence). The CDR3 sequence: CASSLASGTSYEQYF. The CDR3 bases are TGTGCCAGCAGTTTAGCTAGCGGGACTTCCTACGAGCAGTACTTC.

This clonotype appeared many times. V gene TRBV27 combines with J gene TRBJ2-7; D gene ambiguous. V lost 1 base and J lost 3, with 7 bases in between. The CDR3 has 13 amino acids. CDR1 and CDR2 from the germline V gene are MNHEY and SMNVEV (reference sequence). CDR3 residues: CASSLYWDYEQYF. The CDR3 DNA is TGTGCCAGCAGTTTATACTGGGACTACGAGCAGTACTTC.

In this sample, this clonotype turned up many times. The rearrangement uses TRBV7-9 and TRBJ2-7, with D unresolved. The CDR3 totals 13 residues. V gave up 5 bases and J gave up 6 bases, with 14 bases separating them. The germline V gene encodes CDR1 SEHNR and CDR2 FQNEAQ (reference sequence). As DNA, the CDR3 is TGTGCCAGCAGCCGTACCTCAGGTTCCGAGCAGTACTTC. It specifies CASSRTSGSEQYF.

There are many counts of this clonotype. CDR3 sequence reads: CASRGTTNSPLHF. The CDR3 coding sequence is TGTGCCAGCCGGGGGACTACTAATTCACCCCTCCACTTT. This chain joins TRBV4-2 and TRBJ1-6, with D perhaps matching TRBD1 (5 bases). There are 13 residues in the CDR3. Trimming cost V 8 bases and J 6 bases, with 11 bases left between them. Per the germline V gene, CDR1 is LGHNA and CDR2 is YNFKEQ.

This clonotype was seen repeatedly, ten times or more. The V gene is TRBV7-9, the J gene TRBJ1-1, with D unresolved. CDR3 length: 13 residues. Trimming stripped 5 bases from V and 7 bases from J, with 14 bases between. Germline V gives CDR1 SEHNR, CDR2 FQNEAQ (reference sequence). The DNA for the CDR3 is TGTGCCAGCAGCCCACCAGAAGCTGATGAAGCTTTCTTT. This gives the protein CASSPPEADEAFF.

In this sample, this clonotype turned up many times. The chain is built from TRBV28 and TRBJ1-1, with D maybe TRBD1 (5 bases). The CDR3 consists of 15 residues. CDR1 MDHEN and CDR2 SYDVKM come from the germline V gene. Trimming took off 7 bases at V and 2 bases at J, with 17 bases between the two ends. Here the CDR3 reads CASNTQQVLNTEAFF. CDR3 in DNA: TGTGCCAGCAATACTCAACAGGTTCTAAACACTGAAGCTTTCTTT.

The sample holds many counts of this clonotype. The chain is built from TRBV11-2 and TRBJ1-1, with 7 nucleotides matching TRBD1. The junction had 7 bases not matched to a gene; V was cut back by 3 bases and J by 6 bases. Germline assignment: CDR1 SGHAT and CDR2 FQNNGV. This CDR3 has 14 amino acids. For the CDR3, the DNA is TGTGCCAGCAGCTTCAGAGGGGGCCGGTCTGAAGCTTTCTTT. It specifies CASSFRGGRSEAFF.